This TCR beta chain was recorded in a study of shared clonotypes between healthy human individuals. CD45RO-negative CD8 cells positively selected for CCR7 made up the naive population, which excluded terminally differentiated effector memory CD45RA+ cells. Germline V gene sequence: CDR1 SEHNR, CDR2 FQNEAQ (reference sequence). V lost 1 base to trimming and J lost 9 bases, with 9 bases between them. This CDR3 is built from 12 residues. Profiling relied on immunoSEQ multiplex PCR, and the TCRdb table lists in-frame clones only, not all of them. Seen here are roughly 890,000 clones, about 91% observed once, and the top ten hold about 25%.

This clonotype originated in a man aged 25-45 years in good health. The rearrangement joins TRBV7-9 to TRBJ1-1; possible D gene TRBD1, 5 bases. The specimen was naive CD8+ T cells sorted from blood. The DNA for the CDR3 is TGTGCCAGCAGCTTAGGCAGGGAGCAAGCTTTCTTT. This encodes CASSLGREQAFF.